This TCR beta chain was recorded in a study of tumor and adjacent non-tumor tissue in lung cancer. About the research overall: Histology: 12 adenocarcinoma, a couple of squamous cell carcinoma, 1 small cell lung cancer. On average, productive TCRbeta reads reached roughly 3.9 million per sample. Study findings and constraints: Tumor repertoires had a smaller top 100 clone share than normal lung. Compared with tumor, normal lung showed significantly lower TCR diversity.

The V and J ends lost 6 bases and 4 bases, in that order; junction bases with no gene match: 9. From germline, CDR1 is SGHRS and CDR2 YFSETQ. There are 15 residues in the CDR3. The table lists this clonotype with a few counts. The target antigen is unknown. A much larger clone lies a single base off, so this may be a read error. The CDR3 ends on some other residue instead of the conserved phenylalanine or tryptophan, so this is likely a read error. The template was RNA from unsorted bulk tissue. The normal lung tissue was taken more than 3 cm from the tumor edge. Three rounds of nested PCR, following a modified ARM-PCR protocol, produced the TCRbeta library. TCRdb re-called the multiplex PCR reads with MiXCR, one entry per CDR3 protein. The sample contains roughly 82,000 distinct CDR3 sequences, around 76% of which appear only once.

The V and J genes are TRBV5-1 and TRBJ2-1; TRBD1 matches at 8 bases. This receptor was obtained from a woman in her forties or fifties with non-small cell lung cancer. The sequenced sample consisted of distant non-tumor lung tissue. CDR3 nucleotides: TGCGCCAGCAACCAAGGACAGGGCTTGTACAATGAGCAGTTCTAC. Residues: CASNQGQGLYNEQFY.